The 30 T cell receptor beta chains below were found in one sample sequenced in a study of naive and memory T cell subsets. Ligated cDNA underwent four rounds of PCR with nested alpha and beta constant region primers and SP2. MiXCR, run by TCRdb on the 5' RACE reads, gives a single entry per CDR3 protein. The sample lists 55,000 to 70,000 distinct CDR3 sequences, more than 7% seen once, with 9.7% in the top ten. The library had UMIs added by 3' ligation of an oligonucleotide to TCR cDNA. The source is a male donor in good health.

This chain connects TRBV6-5 to TRBJ2-2; D ambiguous. From germline, CDR1 is MNHEY and CDR2 SVGAGI. The CDR3 sequence is 16 residues long. The ends were cut back, 1 base at V and 0 bases at J, with 9 bases in the middle. CDR3 nucleotide sequence: TGTGCCAGCAGTTACTTTCCACCGGCGAACACCGGGGAGCTGTTTTTT. Its translation is CASSYFPPANTGELFF.

This clonotype was observed at least ten times. This sequence joins TRBV10-3 and TRBJ1-3; D gene ambiguous. V was cut by 2 bases and J by 1 base, with 9 bases left in between. In germline, CDR1 is ENHRY, CDR2 SYGVKD. The CDR3 is 15 amino acids. The CDR3 DNA is TGTGCCATCAGTGAGGGCTTAGGTTCTGGAAACACCATATATTTT. This encodes CAISEGLGSGNTIYF.

The CDR3 sequence is CASSIAWEEKLFF. The CDR3 nucleotides are TGTGCCAGTAGTATAGCTTGGGAAGAAAAACTGTTTTTT. V is TRBV19 and J is TRBJ1-4; D unresolved. The CDR3 runs to 13 residues. The germline V gene has CDR1 LNHDA and CDR2 SQIVND (reference sequence). V gave up 1 base and J gave up 8 bases, with 8 bases separating them.

This clonotype was counted only a few times. V and J are TRBV19 and TRBJ1-2; D is unresolved. V lost 3 bases and J lost 0, with 5 bases in between. The V gene's germline CDR1 is LNHDA and CDR2 SQIVND (reference sequence). The CDR3 is 13 residues long. The DNA of the CDR3 is TGTGCCAGTAGTATCGCGACTAACTATGGCTACACCTTC. It yields the protein CASSIATNYGYTF.

DNA of the CDR3: TGTGCCAGCAGCCCCCTCGGGGGTAGAGAGACCCAGTACTTC. This sequence encodes CASSPLGGRETQYF. V gene TRBV7-8 combines with J gene TRBJ2-5, with D possibly TRBD2 on 6 matching bases. Trimming took 5 bases from V and 4 from J, leaving 14 bases between them. Germline assignment: CDR1 SGHVS and CDR2 FQNEAQ. The CDR3 is 14 residues long.

This clonotype appeared many times. CDR3 coding DNA: TGTGCCAGTAGTCCCGGGACCATTTACAATGAGCAGTTCTTC. Protein product: CASSPGTIYNEQFF. The rearrangement links TRBV19 to TRBJ2-1; either TRBD1 or TRBD2 may supply D (5 bases each). The CDR3 covers 14 residues. Trimming took off 5 bases at V and 4 bases at J, with 12 bases between the two ends. Germline V lookup: CDR1 LNHDA, CDR2 SQIVND (reference sequence). Variable domain in full (rest from reference TRBV19 and TRBJ2-1): DGGITQSPKYLFRKEGQNVTLSCEQNLNHDAMYWYRQDPGQGLRLIYYSQIVNDFQKGDIAEGYSVSREKKESFPLTVTSAQKNPTAFYLCASSPGTIYNEQFFGPGTRLTVL.

The V call is TRBV18, the J call TRBJ2-7; D not certain. This CDR3 comprises 12 residues. Trimming stripped 6 bases from V and 5 bases from J, with 11 bases between. CDR1 KGHSH and CDR2 LQKENI come from the germline V gene. The CDR3 here is CASSLQWDEQYF. The CDR3 DNA reads as TGTGCCAGCTCCTTACAGTGGGACGAGCAGTACTTC.

This clonotype occurred many times. This chain connects TRBV5-1 to TRBJ1-5; D not resolved. Germline V lookup: CDR1 SGHRS, CDR2 YFSETQ. This CDR3 contains 14 residues. Trimming cost V 6 bases and J 7 bases, with 17 bases left between them. CDR3 in amino acids: CASILVKGGQPQHF. The CDR3, as DNA: TGCGCCAGCATTCTTGTGAAGGGCGGGCAGCCCCAGCATTTT.

V usage is TRBV13 and J usage is TRBJ2-7; 8 nucleotides agree with TRBD2. Germline V lookup: CDR1 PRHDT, CDR2 FYEKMQ (reference sequence). The V gene end was trimmed by 0 bases and the J gene end by 7 bases; junction bases not matched to a gene: 8. This CDR3 has 15 amino acids. The CDR3 DNA sequence: TGTGCCAGCAGCTTAGGTCGAGCGGGAGCGAGGGAGCAGTACTTC. This gives the protein CASSLGRAGAREQYF.

This clonotype showed up just a few times. The chain is built from TRBV27 and TRBJ2-3; D might be TRBD2 (6 bases). V was shortened by 7 bases and J by 0 bases, with 20 bases between the two germline ends. The CDR3 has 17 residues. Germline V CDR1 and CDR2: MNHEY, SMNVEV (reference sequence). For the CDR3, the DNA is TGTGCCAGCACCCCCCTGGCGGGGCGCTCTAGCACAGATACGCAGTATTTT. Protein: CASTPLAGRSSTDTQYF.

Remarks on this clonotype: A much more abundant neighbour one base away suggests this may be a read error. The V gene is TRBV6-5, the J gene TRBJ2-3; the match to TRBD2 covers 13 bases. Germline CDR1 MNHEY, CDR2 SVGAGI. This CDR3 has 17 residues. The CDR3 coding sequence is TGTTCCAGCAGCTCCTCCGGGACTAGCGGGGGCACAGATACGCAGTATTTT. Its protein is CSSSSSGTSGGTDTQYF.

In its sample, this clonotype was seen many times. This chain links TRBV28 with TRBJ1-1, with D maybe TRBD1 (6 bases). The V gene's germline CDR1 is MDHEN and CDR2 SYDVKM. Trimming took off 2 bases at V and 4 bases at J, with 11 bases between the two ends. CDR3 length equals 14 residues. The CDR3 region is CASSLSQGITEAFF. The CDR3 bases are TGTGCCAGCAGTTTAAGTCAGGGGATCACTGAAGCTTTCTTT. Looking up the rest from reference TRBV28 and TRBJ1-1 gives the full variable domain: DVKVTQSSRYLVKRTGEKVFLECVQDMDHENMFWYRQDPGLGLRLIYFSYDVKMKEKGDIPEGYSVSREKKERFSLILESASTNQTSMYLCASSLSQGITEAFFGQGTRLTVV.

This CDR3 is CASSYSAGPEAFF. The CDR3 nucleotides read TGTGCCAGCAGTTACAGCGCGGGCCCTGAAGCTTTCTTT. The genes are TRBV6-2 or TRBV6-3 and TRBJ1-1, with D hard to call. The ends were cut back, 2 bases at V and 6 bases at J, with 10 bases in the middle. The CDR3 spans 13 residues. From germline, CDR1 is MNHEY and CDR2 SVGEGT.

V usage is TRBV13 and J usage is TRBJ2-1; no clear D. Trimming removed 3 bases from V and 8 bases from J, with 8 bases in between. Germline CDR1 and CDR2: PRHDT and FYEKMQ (reference sequence). The CDR3 is 12 amino acids. This CDR3 is CASSLYFDEQFF. In DNA, the CDR3 is TGTGCCAGCAGCTTGTATTTTGATGAGCAGTTCTTC.

The table lists this clonotype with a few counts. The chain joins TRBV20-1 to TRBJ2-3; D is perhaps TRBD1 or TRBD2 (5 bases each). The CDR3 length is 13 residues. Trimming stripped 6 bases from V and 6 bases from J, with 16 bases between. Germline V gives CDR1 DFQATT, CDR2 SNEGSKA (reference sequence). The CDR3: CSAWGYETDTQYF. In DNA, the CDR3 is TGCAGTGCCTGGGGGTACGAGACCGATACGCAGTATTTT.

This clonotype was found many times. The rearrangement joins TRBV20-1 to TRBJ2-7; 13 bases fit TRBD2. The CDR3 loop spans 13 amino acids. The junction had 5 bases not matched to a gene; V was cut back by 6 bases and J by 6 bases. Germline CDR1 reads DFQATT; CDR2 reads SNEGSKA (reference sequence). The CDR3 coding sequence is TGCAGTGCGAGACTAGCGGGGGGCGGCGAGCAGTACTTC. Its translation is CSARLAGGGEQYF.

There are a few counts of this clonotype. The rearrangement joins TRBV7-9 to TRBJ2-7; the match to TRBD1 covers 9 bases. Germline values: CDR1 SEHNR, CDR2 FQNEAQ (reference sequence). The CDR3 consists of 16 residues. The V and J ends lost 1 base and 0 bases, in that order; junction bases with no gene match: 4. The CDR3 sequence is CASSLGPGQGSYEQYF. CDR3 sequence (DNA): TGTGCCAGCAGCTTAGGACCGGGACAGGGCTCCTACGAGCAGTACTTC. Complete variable domain (other parts from reference TRBV7-9 and TRBJ2-7): DTGVSQNPRHKITKRGQNVTFRCDPISEHNRLYWYRQTLGQGPEFLTYFQNEAQLEKSRLLSDRFSAERPKGSFSTLEIQRTEQGDSAMYLCASSLGPGQGSYEQYFGPGTRLTVT.

This clonotype was observed a handful of times. The germline gene is not matched at one end of the junction; a read error may be the cause. V usage is TRBV7-9 and J usage is TRBJ2-2; maybe TRBD1 (6 bases). Germline V gene data show CDR1 as SEHNR and CDR2 as FQNEAQ (reference sequence). There are 15 residues in the CDR3. In DNA, the CDR3 is TGTGCCAGCAGCCCTGGGGGCGAGAACGCCGGGGAGCTGTTTTTT. This gives the protein CASSPGGENAGELFF.

This clonotype was counted many times. The genes are TRBV12-3 or TRBV12-4 and TRBJ1-4; a possible D gene is TRBD1 (5 bases). The CDR3 sequence is 14 residues long. The V gene lost 3 bases and the J gene lost 5 bases, with 10 bases spanning the gap. CDR3 sequence: CASSFGTLNEKLFF. DNA for the CDR3: TGTGCCAGCAGTTTCGGGACCCTGAATGAAAAACTGTTTTTT.

DNA of the CDR3: TGTGCCAGCTCACCTACTAGCGGGAGCGTTCGTGGAGATACGCAGTATTTT. It codes for CASSPTSGSVRGDTQYF. V is TRBV18 and J is TRBJ2-3, with TRBD2 matching over 11 bases. The CDR3 has 17 amino acids. Germline lookup yields CDR1 KGHSH and CDR2 LQKENI. Losses at the gene ends were 3 bases for V and 5 bases for J; bases not matched to a gene: 10.

The chain recombines TRBV30 with TRBJ2-1; 8 bases match TRBD2. The length of the CDR3 is 13 residues. V trimming: 1 base; J trimming: 8 bases; junction bases outside the gene matches: 4. CDR1 and CDR2 from the germline V gene are GTSNPN and SVGIG (reference sequence). The CDR3 nucleotides read TGTGCCTGGAGTGGGCTAGCGGGCGATGAGCAGTTCTTC. Translated, it gives CAWSGLAGDEQFF.

V usage is TRBV20-1 and J usage is TRBJ2-1; 9 bases fit TRBD2. Germline V CDR1 and CDR2: DFQATT, SNEGSKA (reference sequence). Losses at the gene ends were 2 bases for V and 4 bases for J; bases not matched to a gene: 9. This CDR3 contains 16 residues. The CDR3 nucleotides are TGCAGTGCTAGATCCAATAGCGGGAGTGGGTACAATGAGCAGTTCTTC. This translates into CSARSNSGSGYNEQFF.

This clonotype was counted many times. The chain is built from TRBV6-6 and TRBJ2-7; D possibly matches TRBD1 or TRBD2 (6 bases each). Trimming cost V 7 bases and J 2 bases, with 12 bases left between them. CDR3 length equals 13 residues. Germline V gives CDR1 MNHNY, CDR2 SVGAGI (reference sequence). For the CDR3, the DNA is TGTGCCAGCAAAGAGGGGGGAGCCTACGAGCAGTACTTC. As protein: CASKEGGAYEQYF.

V is TRBV29-1 and J is TRBJ1-1; 8 bases map to TRBD1. Unmatched junction bases numbered 7, after V lost 8 bases and J lost 8 bases. Germline V gene sequence: CDR1 SQVTM, CDR2 ANQGSEA. The CDR3 contains 11 residues. The CDR3 loop reads CSSWTGTEAFF. CDR3 bases: TGCAGCTCGTGGACAGGGACCGAAGCTTTCTTT.

This clonotype has ten or more counts. The chain's CDR3 is CASRGTGGTGSPLHF. CDR3 sequence (DNA): TGCGCCAGCAGGGGGACAGGGGGGACGGGCTCACCCCTCCACTTT. The chain uses TRBV5-1 and TRBJ1-6; 11 bases map to TRBD1. The CDR3 spans 15 residues. Per the germline V gene, CDR1 is SGHRS and CDR2 is YFSETQ. The V gene end was trimmed by 5 bases and the J gene end by 10 bases; junction bases not matched to a gene: 8.

This clonotype was seen at least ten times. The chain employs TRBV4-2 and TRBJ2-3; 7 bases align to TRBD2. V shed 3 bases and J 2 bases; nucleotides not matched to a gene: 8. Germline V gives CDR1 LGHNA, CDR2 YNFKEQ. The CDR3 consists of 16 residues. CDR3 residues: CASSQLGGGDTDTQYF. The CDR3 region has the DNA TGTGCCAGCAGCCAGTTGGGCGGGGGTGACACAGATACGCAGTATTTT.

This clonotype was detected ten times or more. The chain joins TRBV5-1 to TRBJ2-7; TRBD1 might be the D (7 bases). V was pared by 3 bases and J by 3 bases, with 16 bases between. The CDR3 totals 15 residues. Germline CDR1 and CDR2: SGHRS and YFSETQ. CDR3 region: CASSSQGGQFYEQYF. The DNA of the CDR3 is TGCGCCAGCAGCTCTCAGGGGGGACAGTTCTACGAGCAGTACTTC.

This chain links TRBV13 with TRBJ2-5, with D possibly TRBD2 on 5 matching bases. Looked up from germline, CDR1 is PRHDT and CDR2 is FYEKMQ (reference sequence). The CDR3 is 17 residues long. Trimming removed 0 bases from V and 2 bases from J, with 16 bases in between. The CDR3 protein is CASSLGEVSRGQETQYF. The CDR3 nucleotides read TGTGCCAGCAGCTTAGGCGAAGTCAGTCGGGGACAAGAGACCCAGTACTTC.

The sample holds a few counts of this clonotype. The V and J genes are TRBV5-1 and TRBJ1-6; possibly TRBD1 for D (6 bases). This CDR3 is built from 14 residues. Germline CDR1 and CDR2: SGHRS and YFSETQ. V lost 3 bases and J lost 5, with 9 bases in between. In nucleotides, the CDR3 is TGCGCCAGCAGCTCCTGGACAGATAATTCACCCCTCCACTTT. This gives the protein CASSSWTDNSPLHF.

The chain couples TRBV6-1 to TRBJ1-4; D not resolved. CDR3 length equals 14 residues. Deletions cut 4 bases from V and 3 bases from J, with 9 bases between. Germline lookup yields CDR1 MNHNS and CDR2 SASEGT. The CDR3 coding sequence is TGTGCCAGCAGTGCAAGGACGGCTAATGAAAAACTGTTTTTT. Amino acid sequence: CASSARTANEKLFF.